This T cell receptor (beta chain) was retrieved from a study of blood T cell repertoires in COVID-19. Profiling relied on immunoSEQ multiplex PCR, and the TCRdb table lists in-frame clones only, not all of them. The sample lists tens of thousands of clones, approximately 80% seen once, with 3% to 4.5% in the top ten. V was clipped by 2 bases and J by 3 bases; unmatched bases: 6. In germline, CDR1 is SGHNT, CDR2 YYREEE (reference sequence). This CDR3 has 16 residues. Sequenced: PBMCs or T cells enriched from blood (not recorded which). This TCR was sampled from a middle-aged woman with acute COVID-19. The rearrangement links TRBV5-4 to TRBJ1-4; the match to TRBD1 covers 8 bases. The CDR3 sequence is CASSLSGGRANEKLFF. In DNA, the CDR3 is TGTGCCAGCAGCTTATCAGGGGGCAGGGCTAATGAAAAACTGTTTTTT.